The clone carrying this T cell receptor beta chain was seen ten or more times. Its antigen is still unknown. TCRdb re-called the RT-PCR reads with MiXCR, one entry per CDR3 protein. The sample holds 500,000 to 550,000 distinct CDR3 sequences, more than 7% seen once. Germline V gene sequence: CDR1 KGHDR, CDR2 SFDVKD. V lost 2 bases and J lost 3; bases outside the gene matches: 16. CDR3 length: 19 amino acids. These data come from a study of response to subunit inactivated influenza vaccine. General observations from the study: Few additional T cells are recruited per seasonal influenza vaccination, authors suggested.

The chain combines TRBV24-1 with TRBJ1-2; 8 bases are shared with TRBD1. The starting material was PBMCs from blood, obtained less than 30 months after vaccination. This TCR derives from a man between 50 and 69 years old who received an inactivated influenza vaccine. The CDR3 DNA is TGTGCCACCAGTGATTCTTACGGCGGGACAGGAGATCTCTACTATGGCTACACCTTC. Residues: CATSDSYGGTGDLYYGYTF.